This passage covers 20 T cell receptor beta chains from one sample sequenced in a study of CXCR3-negative and CXCR3-positive naive CD8 T cells. The antigens for these receptors are not known. Via 5' RACE with UMI labels, TRB cDNA libraries were prepared. TCRdb re-called the 5' RACE reads and shows each CDR3 protein once, DNA omitted. The sample has about 110,000 distinct CDR3 sequences. Points from the study as a whole: When CXCR3-positive naive cells were set against CXCR3-negative naive cells, the former had more hydrophobic TRB CDR3s.

Sequenced input: naive CXCR3+ CD8+ T cells from blood. The subset here: CD45RO-CCR7+CD27+CD95- naive CD8+ T cells expressing CXCR3 (TNR3+). The origin of the receptors is a human donor in good health. Some clones in this sample may be carry-over from other donors' samples.

The V and J genes are TRBV10-1 and TRBJ1-5; no DNA is available, so the TRBD1 call from TCRdb remains unchecked. The CDR3 is 13 amino acids. CDR1 WNHNN and CDR2 SYGVQD come from the germline V gene (reference sequence). The CDR3 spells CASRYRDNQPQHF.

The chain carries TRBV14 and TRBJ1-1; TCRdb's D call of TRBD1 is untestable without DNA. CDR3 length equals 18 residues. The germline V gene has CDR1 SGHDN and CDR2 FVKESK. CDR3 sequence: CASSQESTQGDFFTEAFF.

V and J are TRBV7-2 and TRBJ2-3; TCRdb names TRBD2, which stays unverified in the absence of DNA. Germline CDR1 is SGHTA and CDR2 is FQGNSA. This CDR3 has 16 amino acids. CDR3 loop: CASSTRLAGDTDTQYF.

The chain employs TRBV29-1 and TRBJ1-2; the D call of TRBD1 rests on TCRdb alone, since no DNA is present to check it. From germline, CDR1 is SQVTM and CDR2 ANQGSEA. The length of the CDR3 is 13 residues. The CDR3 region is CSVDGRTVGGYTF.

The rearrangement joins TRBV13 to TRBJ1-1. CDR1 and CDR2 (germline): PRHDT, FYEKMQ (reference sequence). This CDR3 is built from 13 residues. This chain's CDR3 is CASSLSMNTEAFF. The full variable domain, completed using reference TRBV13 and TRBJ1-1, is AAGVIQSPRHLIKEKRETATLKCYPIPRHDTVYWYQQGPGQDPQFLISFYEKMQSDKGSIPDRFSAQQFSDYHSELNMSSLELGDSALYFCASSLSMNTEAFFGQGTRLTVV.

The chain combines TRBV12-3 or TRBV12-4 with TRBJ2-3; with no DNA, the TCRdb D assignment of TRBD2 cannot be verified. The CDR3 sequence is 15 residues long. The CDR3 is CASTSELAVTDTQYF.

The chain recombines TRBV27 with TRBJ2-3; the TCRdb D gene call, TRBD1, has no DNA to confirm it. The CDR3 length is 14 residues. The germline V gene has CDR1 MNHEY and CDR2 SMNVEV (reference sequence). This CDR3 is CASSTTPRGPGQYF.

The chain uses TRBV4-1 and TRBJ1-2; with no DNA, the TCRdb D assignment of TRBD1 cannot be verified. Germline V gene data show CDR1 as MGHRA and CDR2 as YSYEKL. This CDR3 contains 15 residues. The CDR3 sequence is CASSRDQGANYGYTF.

The rearrangement links TRBV23-1 to TRBJ2-1; TCRdb names TRBD1, which stays unverified in the absence of DNA. TRBV23-1 is filed as an ORF, its function uncertain. The CDR3 has 15 residues. This CDR3 is CASSQGYTGANEQFF.

V gene TRBV6-6 combines with J gene TRBJ1-2; checking the TCRdb D call of TRBD1 is not possible without DNA. Germline-derived CDR1 and CDR2 are MNHNY and SVGAGI (reference sequence). This CDR3 comprises 13 residues. CDR3 sequence reads: CASGTGGKYGYTF.

V and J are TRBV29-1 and TRBJ2-1; TCRdb proposes TRBD1, but this gene call is untestable without DNA. The V gene's germline CDR1 is SQVTM and CDR2 ANQGSEA. The CDR3 length is 15 residues. The CDR3 spells CSVIYEDRGSYEQFF.

The chain couples TRBV19 to TRBJ2-1. CDR1 is LNHDA and CDR2 is SQIVND in the germline V gene (reference sequence). CDR3 length: 16 residues. The CDR3 here is CASSMVSGSSYNEQFF.

The gene calls are TRBV29-1 and TRBJ2-3; TCRdb gives TRBD1 as the D gene, but with no DNA this cannot be confirmed. The CDR3 totals 14 residues. Germline values: CDR1 SQVTM, CDR2 ANQGSEA. CDR3 in amino acids: CSAASGRGEDTQYF.

This chain connects TRBV21-1 to TRBJ2-5; TCRdb indicates TRBD2, and absent DNA this call remains unverified. TRBV21-1 counts as a pseudogene. This CDR3 is 13 amino acids long. CDR3 region: CAGRASGSETQYF.

CDR3 region: CASGLYNEQFF. This sequence joins TRBV7-2 and TRBJ2-1. This CDR3 is 11 amino acids long. Germline CDR1 reads SGHTA; CDR2 reads FQGNSA.

The chain joins TRBV27 to TRBJ2-7; no DNA is available, so the TRBD2 call from TCRdb remains unchecked. CDR1 MNHEY and CDR2 SMNVEV come from the germline V gene (reference sequence). This CDR3 has 14 amino acids. The chain's CDR3 is CASSGLAGAYEQYF.

The J gene is TRBJ1-1, the V gene TRBV11-2. The CDR3 covers 15 residues. The germline V gene has CDR1 SGHAT and CDR2 FQNNGV. CDR3 protein: CASSLEWDLNTEAFF.

The CDR3 sequence is CASTSGWAGTDTQYF. The chain links TRBV28 to TRBJ2-3; lacking DNA, the TRBD2 call made by TCRdb goes unchecked. Germline CDR1 MDHEN, CDR2 SYDVKM. The CDR3 extends over 15 amino acids.

The CDR3 is CASSPPDRNYGYTF. This sequence joins TRBV12-3 or TRBV12-4 and TRBJ1-2; the D gene TCRdb calls, TRBD1, cannot be checked with no DNA. This CDR3 comprises 14 residues.

V and J are TRBV6-2 or TRBV6-3 and TRBJ2-2; the TCRdb call, TRBD2, lacks DNA for checking. Germline V CDR1 and CDR2: MNHEY, SVGEGT. The CDR3 sequence is 18 residues long. The CDR3 protein is CASTDRLAGAENTGELFF.